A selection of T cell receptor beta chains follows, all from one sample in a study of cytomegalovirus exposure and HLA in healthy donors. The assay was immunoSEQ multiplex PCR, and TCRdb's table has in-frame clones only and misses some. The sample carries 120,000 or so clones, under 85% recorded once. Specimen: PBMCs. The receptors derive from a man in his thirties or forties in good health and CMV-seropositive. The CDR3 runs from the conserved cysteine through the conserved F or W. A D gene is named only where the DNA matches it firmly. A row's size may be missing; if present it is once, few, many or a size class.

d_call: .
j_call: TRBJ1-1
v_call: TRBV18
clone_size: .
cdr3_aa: CASSPRQGRTEAFF
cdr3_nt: TGTGCCAGCTCACCACGGCAGGGCCGCACTGAAGCTTTCTTT

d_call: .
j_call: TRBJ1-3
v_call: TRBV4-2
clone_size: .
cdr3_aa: CASSDGPGAEGNTIYF
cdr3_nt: TGTGCCAGCAGCGACGGACCAGGGGCGGAAGGAAACACCATATATTTT

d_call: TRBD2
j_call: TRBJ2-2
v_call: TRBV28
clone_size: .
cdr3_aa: CASSLGGGARTGELFF
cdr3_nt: TGTGCCAGCAGTTTAGGCGGGGGGGCGAGGACCGGGGAGCTGTTTTTT

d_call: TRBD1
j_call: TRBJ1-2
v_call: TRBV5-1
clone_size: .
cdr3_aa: CASSLVAGGVDGYTF
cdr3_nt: TGCGCCAGCAGCTTGGTGGCAGGGGGCGTCGATGGCTACACCTTC

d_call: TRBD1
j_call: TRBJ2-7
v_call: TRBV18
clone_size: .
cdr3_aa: CASSLTRRGQGYEQYF
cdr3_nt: TGTGCCAGCTCACTTACCAGAAGAGGACAGGGCTACGAGCAGTACTTC

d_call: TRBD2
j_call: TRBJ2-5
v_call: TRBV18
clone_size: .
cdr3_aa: CASSPGAGAQETQYF
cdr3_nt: TGTGCCAGCTCACCAGGAGCGGGGGCCCAAGAGACCCAGTACTTC

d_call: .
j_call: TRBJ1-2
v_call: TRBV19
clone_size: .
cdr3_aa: CASSIVGGVGGYTF
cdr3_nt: TGTGCCAGTAGTATAGTAGGAGGGGTAGGTGGCTACACCTTC

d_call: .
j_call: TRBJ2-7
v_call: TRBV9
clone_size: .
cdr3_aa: CASSVGGASSHEQYF
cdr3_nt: TGTGCCAGCAGCGTGGGGGGGGCTTCATCCCACGAGCAGTACTTC

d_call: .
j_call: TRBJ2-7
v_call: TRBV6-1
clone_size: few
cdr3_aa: CASSETQKYEQYF
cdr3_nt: TGTGCCAGCAGTGAAACACAGAAATACGAGCAGTACTTC

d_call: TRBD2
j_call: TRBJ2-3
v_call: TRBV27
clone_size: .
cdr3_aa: CASSTVPGSGGWDTDTQYF
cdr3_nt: TGTGCCAGCAGTACGGTCCCGGGAAGCGGGGGCTGGGATACAGATACGCAGTATTTT

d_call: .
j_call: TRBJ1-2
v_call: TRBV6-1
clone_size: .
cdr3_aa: CASGGPAEDYGYTF
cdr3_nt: TGTGCCAGTGGCGGGCCGGCGGAAGACTATGGCTACACCTTC

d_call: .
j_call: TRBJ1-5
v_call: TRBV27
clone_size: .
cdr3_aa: CASSLGQRNQPQHF
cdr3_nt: TGTGCCAGCAGTTTAGGACAGAGAAATCAGCCCCAGCATTTT

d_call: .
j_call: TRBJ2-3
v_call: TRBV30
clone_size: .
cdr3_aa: CAWSVPPAGATDTQYF
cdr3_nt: TGTGCCTGGAGTGTTCCCCCGGCGGGGGCCACAGATACGCAGTATTTT

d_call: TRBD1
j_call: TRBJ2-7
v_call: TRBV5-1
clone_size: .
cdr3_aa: CASSLEVGTGGAGQYF
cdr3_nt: TGCGCCAGCAGCCTGGAGGTCGGGACAGGGGGCGCTGGGCAGTACTTC

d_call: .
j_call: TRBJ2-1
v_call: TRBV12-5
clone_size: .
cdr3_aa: CASGWKEGEQFF
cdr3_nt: TGTGCTAGTGGTTGGAAAGAGGGTGAGCAGTTCTTC

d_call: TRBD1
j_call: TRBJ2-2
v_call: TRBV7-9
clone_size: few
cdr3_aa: CASSWTGTTGELFF
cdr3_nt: TGTGCCAGCAGCTGGACAGGTACGACGGGGGAGCTGTTTTTT

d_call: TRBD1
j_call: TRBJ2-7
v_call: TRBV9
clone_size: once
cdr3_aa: CASSGKTGFYEQYF
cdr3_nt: TGTGCCAGCAGCGGTAAGACAGGGTTCTACGAGCAGTACTTC

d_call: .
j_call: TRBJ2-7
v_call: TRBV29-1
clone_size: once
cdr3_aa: CSVDQGGQYF
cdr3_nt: TGCAGCGTCGACCAGGGTGGGCAGTACTTC

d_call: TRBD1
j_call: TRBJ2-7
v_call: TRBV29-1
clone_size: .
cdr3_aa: CSVGGTGVYEQYF
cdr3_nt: TGCAGCGTTGGAGGGACAGGGGTCTACGAGCAGTACTTC

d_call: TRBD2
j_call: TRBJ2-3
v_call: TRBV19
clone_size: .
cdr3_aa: CATSGMRGYTDTQYF
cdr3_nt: TGTGCCACCTCCGGGATGCGGGGGTACACAGATACGCAGTATTTT

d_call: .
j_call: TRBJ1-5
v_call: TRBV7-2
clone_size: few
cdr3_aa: CASSSGYSNQPQHF
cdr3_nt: TGTGCCAGCAGCTCAGGTTATAGCAATCAGCCCCAGCATTTT

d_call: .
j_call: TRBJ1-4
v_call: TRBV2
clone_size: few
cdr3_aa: CASSETSRTNEKLFF
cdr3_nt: TGTGCCAGCAGTGAGACTTCTCGAACTAATGAAAAACTGTTTTTT

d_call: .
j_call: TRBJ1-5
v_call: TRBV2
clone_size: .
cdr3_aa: CASSSTYRVPYSNQPQHF
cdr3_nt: TGTGCCAGCAGTTCTACTTACAGGGTTCCTTATAGCAATCAGCCCCAGCATTTT

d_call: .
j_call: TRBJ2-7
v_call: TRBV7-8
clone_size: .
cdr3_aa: CASSVGGRSYEQYF
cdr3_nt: TGTGCCAGCAGCGTGGGAGGAAGATCCTACGAGCAGTACTTC

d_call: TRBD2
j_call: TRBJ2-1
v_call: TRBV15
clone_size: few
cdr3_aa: CATSRELAGGRFDNEQFF
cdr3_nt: TGTGCCACCAGCAGAGAACTAGCGGGGGGCCGCTTTGACAATGAGCAGTTCTTC

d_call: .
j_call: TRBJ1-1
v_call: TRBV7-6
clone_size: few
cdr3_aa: CASSLSVNTEAFF
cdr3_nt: TGTGCCAGCAGCTTATCCGTGAACACTGAAGCTTTCTTT

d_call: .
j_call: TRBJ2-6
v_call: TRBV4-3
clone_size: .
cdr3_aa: CASSQDFGGANVLTF
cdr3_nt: TGCGCCAGCAGCCAAGATTTCGGTGGGGCCAACGTCCTGACTTTC

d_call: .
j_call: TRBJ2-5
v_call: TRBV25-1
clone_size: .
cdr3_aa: CASSAGARETQYF
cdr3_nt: TGTGCCAGCAGTGCAGGGGCGCGGGAGACCCAGTACTTC

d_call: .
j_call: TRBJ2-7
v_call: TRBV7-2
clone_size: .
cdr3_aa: CASSFEGTYEQYF
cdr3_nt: TGTGCCAGCAGCTTCGAGGGAACCTACGAGCAGTACTTC

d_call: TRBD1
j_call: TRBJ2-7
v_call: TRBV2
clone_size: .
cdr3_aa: CASSDTPGQTYEQYF
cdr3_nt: TGTGCCAGCAGTGATACCCCGGGACAGACCTACGAGCAGTACTTC